The 3 T cell receptor beta chains in this list originate from one sample, sequenced in a study of cytomegalovirus exposure and HLA in healthy donors. Both 60 Vbeta primers and 13 Jbeta primers went into the PCR. Only in-frame clones appear in the TCRdb table, and some are missing; sequencing was by immunoSEQ multiplex PCR. This listing includes fewer than 150,000 clones. The sequencing sample was made of PBMCs. These receptors all stem from a man in his forties or fifties in good health and CMV-seronegative.

This rearrangement joins TRBV29-1 to TRBJ2-2; D is uncertain. The germline CDR1 and CDR2 sequences are SQVTM and ANQGSEA. The V end lost 7 bases, the J end lost 0 bases, and 12 bases lay between the germline ends. This CDR3 is 14 amino acids long. The CDR3 loop reads CSAEEPTNTGELFF. The DNA for the CDR3 is TGCAGCGCCGAGGAGCCTACGAACACCGGGGAGCTGTTTTTT.

The rearrangement joins TRBV7-2 to TRBJ2-2, with D tentatively TRBD2 (6 bases). With 3 bases removed from V and 5 bases from J, the gap between germline ends came to 16 bases. The CDR3 sequence is 16 residues long. CDR1 and CDR2 from the germline V gene are SGHTA and FQGNSA. The CDR3 coding sequence is TGTGCCAGCAGCTTTTGGTCTCAAGCGGGTACCGGGGAGCTGTTTTTT. Amino acid sequence: CASSFWSQAGTGELFF.

The J gene is TRBJ1-4, the V gene TRBV7-9, with D perhaps matching TRBD1 (5 bases). V was pared by 11 bases and J by 8 bases, with 18 bases between. This CDR3 spans 13 amino acids. Germline V gene data show CDR1 as SEHNR and CDR2 as FQNEAQ (reference sequence). The chain's CDR3 is CALKGLVEEKLFF. The DNA of the CDR3 is TGTGCCCTCAAGGGGTTGGTAGAAGAAAAACTGTTTTTT. Full variable domain (outside the CDR3, taken from reference TRBV7-9 and TRBJ1-4): DTGVSQNPRHKITKRGQNVTFRCDPISEHNRLYWYRQTLGQGPEFLTYFQNEAQLEKSRLLSDRFSAERPKGSFSTLEIQRTEQGDSAMYLCALKGLVEEKLFFGSGTQLSVL.